One and the same sample provided the 15 T cell receptor beta chains below, sequenced in a study of blood T cells in healthy people across ages. The use of a sample-barcoded 5' primer and a J-beta primer mix characterized a second PCR of about 7 to 12 cycles. From the 5' RACE reads, TCRdb called clonotypes with MiXCR, one entry per CDR3 protein. The sample records around 1,700,000 distinct CDR3 sequences, over 25% being singletons. Specimen: blood. Receptors originate from a woman aged 25-40 years in good health.

V gene TRBV4-2 combines with J gene TRBJ2-1; D gene unclear. Looked up from germline, CDR1 is LGHNA and CDR2 is YNFKEQ. This CDR3 comprises 17 residues. The germline V and J ends were trimmed by 0 bases and 4 bases, with 16 bases remaining between them. The CDR3 spells CASSQDPPVSPYNEQFF. CDR3 DNA sequence: TGTGCCAGCAGCCAAGATCCCCCGGTTAGCCCGTACAATGAGCAGTTCTTC.

This clonotype was recorded many times. CDR3 protein: CSARLWEGVLQETQYF. For the CDR3, the DNA is TGCAGTGCTAGGCTTTGGGAGGGGGTACTCCAAGAGACCCAGTACTTC. V usage is TRBV20-1 and J usage is TRBJ2-5; TRBD2 is a possible D gene (7 bases). Trimming pared 3 bases from V and 1 base from J, leaving 18 bases between. The CDR3 is 16 residues long. Per the germline V gene, CDR1 is DFQATT and CDR2 is SNEGSKA (reference sequence).

This clonotype was seen at least ten times. The rearrangement joins TRBV6-5 to TRBJ2-7; TRBD1 might be the D (6 bases). V lost 6 bases, J lost 1 base, and 10 bases lay in between. Per the germline V gene, CDR1 is MNHEY and CDR2 is SVGAGI. The CDR3 contains 13 residues. The CDR3 region is CASRTDSSYEQYF. CDR3 DNA: TGTGCCAGCAGGACGGACAGTTCCTACGAGCAGTACTTC.

Worth noting for this clonotype: This may be a read error, as it is one base from a much larger clone. V is TRBV2 and J is TRBJ2-5; D may be TRBD1 (6 bases). In germline, CDR1 is SNHLY, CDR2 FYNNEI. The V and J ends lost 6 bases and 5 bases respectively, with 16 bases between them. The CDR3 totals 14 residues. Here the CDR3 reads CASRDLRGGETQYF. The CDR3 region has the DNA TGTGCCAGCAGGGACCTCAGGGGCGGGGAGACCCAGTACTTC.

The chain employs TRBV21-1 and TRBJ2-7; the listed D gene, TRBD1, was not tested against the DNA. TRBV21-1 is a known pseudogene. This CDR3 is 16 amino acids long. The CDR3 here is CASSRAGTGGTYEQYF. CDR3 in DNA: TGTGCCAGCAGCAGGGCCGGGACAGGGGGGACCTACGAGCAGTACTTC.

V usage is TRBV2 and J usage is TRBJ2-5, with unresolved D. The CDR3 sequence is 15 residues long. CDR1 is SNHLY, CDR2 FYNNEI, per germline. Trimming shortened V by 4 bases and J by 2 bases, and 14 bases separated the two germline ends. The CDR3 coding sequence is TGTGCCAGCAGTGCACCCCCTACGTGGCAAGAGACCCAGTACTTC. The encoded protein is CASSAPPTWQETQYF.

This clonotype was seen only a few times. The chain combines TRBV5-1 with TRBJ2-3; a weak D match, TRBD1 (8 bases). Germline CDR1 is SGHRS and CDR2 is YFSETQ. The CDR3 sequence is 16 residues long. The V gene lost 4 bases and the J gene lost 3 bases, with 18 bases spanning the gap. This CDR3 is CASSPETGGDTDTQYF. The CDR3 DNA reads TGCGCCAGCAGCCCTGAAACAGGGGGGGATACAGATACGCAGTATTTT.

This chain links TRBV20-1 with TRBJ2-7; D call uncertain. Germline CDR1 DFQATT, CDR2 SNEGSKA (reference sequence). CDR3 length equals 12 residues. Trimming took off 6 bases at V and 4 bases at J, with 13 bases between the two ends. The CDR3 nucleotides read TGCAGTGCCCAGACACGTGAATACGAGCAGTACTTC. It is translated as CSAQTREYEQYF.

This clonotype turned up a few times. The rearrangement uses TRBV30 and TRBJ1-2; unclear D gene. Germline-derived CDR1 and CDR2 are GTSNPN and SVGIG (reference sequence). This CDR3 contains 12 residues. CDR3 sequence: CAREAPSYGYTF. The DNA for the CDR3 is TGTGCTAGGGAGGCTCCTAGCTATGGCTACACCTTC.

In this sample, this clonotype turned up many times. This chain joins TRBV27 and TRBJ1-2; TRBD1 matches 10 bases. Germline-derived CDR1 and CDR2 are MNHEY and SMNVEV (reference sequence). V trimming: 8 bases; J trimming: 6 bases; junction bases outside the gene matches: 6. The CDR3 runs 13 residues. CDR3 sequence reads: CASAGQGRNGYTF. The CDR3 coding sequence is TGTGCCAGCGCGGGACAGGGGCGGAATGGCTACACCTTC.

The rearrangement links TRBV20-1 to TRBJ2-5; no clear D. Trimming cost V 1 base and J 5 bases, with 20 bases left between them. The CDR3 consists of 16 residues. Germline lookup yields CDR1 DFQATT and CDR2 SNEGSKA (reference sequence). CDR3 region: CSARAGPNPSGETQYF. CDR3 in DNA: TGCAGTGCTAGAGCCGGCCCGAACCCAAGTGGGGAGACCCAGTACTTC.

The chain carries TRBV20-1 and TRBJ1-1; 9 bases map to TRBD1. Germline V gene sequence: CDR1 DFQATT, CDR2 SNEGSKA (reference sequence). The CDR3 sequence is 14 residues long. V gave up 1 base and J gave up 6 bases; unmatched junction bases: 6. In DNA, the CDR3 is TGCAGTGCTAGAGCGGTGGACAGGGGTCCTGAAGCTTTCTTT. It encodes CSARAVDRGPEAFF.

The J gene is TRBJ1-2, the V gene TRBV12-3 or TRBV12-4, with unresolved D. This CDR3 contains 10 residues. Trimming shortened V by 5 bases and J by 7 bases, and 5 bases separated the two germline ends. For the CDR3, the DNA is TGTGCCAGCAGTATTTCTGGCTACACCTTC. Its translation: CASSISGYTF.

The rearrangement joins TRBV9 to TRBJ2-1, with D perhaps matching TRBD1 or TRBD2 (5 bases each). Germline lookup yields CDR1 SGDLS and CDR2 YYNGEE. The CDR3 covers 16 residues. Trimming pared 4 bases from V and 1 base from J, leaving 15 bases between. The CDR3 DNA reads as TGTGCCAGCAGCCCTCAGAGGGGCAGGTCCTACAATGAGCAGTTCTTC. Encoded protein: CASSPQRGRSYNEQFF.

The chain employs TRBV29-1 and TRBJ1-2, with 8 bases identical to TRBD1. The V gene end was trimmed by 5 bases and the J gene end by 10 bases; junction bases not matched to a gene: 9. CDR1 SQVTM and CDR2 ANQGSEA come from the germline V gene. The CDR3 covers 12 residues. DNA for the CDR3: TGCAGCGTTTCACCGGGACAGGATGTCTACACCTTC. Translating gives CSVSPGQDVYTF. Drawing the rest from reference TRBV29-1 and TRBJ1-2, the complete variable domain is SAVISQKPSRDICQRGTSLTIQCQVDSQVTMMFWYRQQPGQSLTLIATANQGSEATYESGFVIDKFPISRPNLTFSTLTVSNMSPEDSSIYLCSVSPGQDVYTFGSGTRLTVV.